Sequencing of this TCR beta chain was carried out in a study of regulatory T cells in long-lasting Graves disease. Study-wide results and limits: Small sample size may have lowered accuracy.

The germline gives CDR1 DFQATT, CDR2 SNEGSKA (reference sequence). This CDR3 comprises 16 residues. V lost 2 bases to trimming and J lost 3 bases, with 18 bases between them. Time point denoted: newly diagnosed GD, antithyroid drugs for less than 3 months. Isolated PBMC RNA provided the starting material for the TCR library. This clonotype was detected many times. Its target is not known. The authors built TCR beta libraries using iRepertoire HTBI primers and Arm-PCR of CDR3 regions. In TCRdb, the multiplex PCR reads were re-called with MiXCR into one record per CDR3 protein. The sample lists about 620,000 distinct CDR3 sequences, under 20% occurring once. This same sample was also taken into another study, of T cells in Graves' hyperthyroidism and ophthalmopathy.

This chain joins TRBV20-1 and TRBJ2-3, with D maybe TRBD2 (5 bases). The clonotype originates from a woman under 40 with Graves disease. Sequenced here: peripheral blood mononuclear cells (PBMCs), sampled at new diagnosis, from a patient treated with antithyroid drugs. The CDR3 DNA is TGCAGTGCTAGACCCTCTGGGCGGGCACTGACAGATACGCAGTATTTT. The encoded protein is CSARPSGRALTDTQYF.